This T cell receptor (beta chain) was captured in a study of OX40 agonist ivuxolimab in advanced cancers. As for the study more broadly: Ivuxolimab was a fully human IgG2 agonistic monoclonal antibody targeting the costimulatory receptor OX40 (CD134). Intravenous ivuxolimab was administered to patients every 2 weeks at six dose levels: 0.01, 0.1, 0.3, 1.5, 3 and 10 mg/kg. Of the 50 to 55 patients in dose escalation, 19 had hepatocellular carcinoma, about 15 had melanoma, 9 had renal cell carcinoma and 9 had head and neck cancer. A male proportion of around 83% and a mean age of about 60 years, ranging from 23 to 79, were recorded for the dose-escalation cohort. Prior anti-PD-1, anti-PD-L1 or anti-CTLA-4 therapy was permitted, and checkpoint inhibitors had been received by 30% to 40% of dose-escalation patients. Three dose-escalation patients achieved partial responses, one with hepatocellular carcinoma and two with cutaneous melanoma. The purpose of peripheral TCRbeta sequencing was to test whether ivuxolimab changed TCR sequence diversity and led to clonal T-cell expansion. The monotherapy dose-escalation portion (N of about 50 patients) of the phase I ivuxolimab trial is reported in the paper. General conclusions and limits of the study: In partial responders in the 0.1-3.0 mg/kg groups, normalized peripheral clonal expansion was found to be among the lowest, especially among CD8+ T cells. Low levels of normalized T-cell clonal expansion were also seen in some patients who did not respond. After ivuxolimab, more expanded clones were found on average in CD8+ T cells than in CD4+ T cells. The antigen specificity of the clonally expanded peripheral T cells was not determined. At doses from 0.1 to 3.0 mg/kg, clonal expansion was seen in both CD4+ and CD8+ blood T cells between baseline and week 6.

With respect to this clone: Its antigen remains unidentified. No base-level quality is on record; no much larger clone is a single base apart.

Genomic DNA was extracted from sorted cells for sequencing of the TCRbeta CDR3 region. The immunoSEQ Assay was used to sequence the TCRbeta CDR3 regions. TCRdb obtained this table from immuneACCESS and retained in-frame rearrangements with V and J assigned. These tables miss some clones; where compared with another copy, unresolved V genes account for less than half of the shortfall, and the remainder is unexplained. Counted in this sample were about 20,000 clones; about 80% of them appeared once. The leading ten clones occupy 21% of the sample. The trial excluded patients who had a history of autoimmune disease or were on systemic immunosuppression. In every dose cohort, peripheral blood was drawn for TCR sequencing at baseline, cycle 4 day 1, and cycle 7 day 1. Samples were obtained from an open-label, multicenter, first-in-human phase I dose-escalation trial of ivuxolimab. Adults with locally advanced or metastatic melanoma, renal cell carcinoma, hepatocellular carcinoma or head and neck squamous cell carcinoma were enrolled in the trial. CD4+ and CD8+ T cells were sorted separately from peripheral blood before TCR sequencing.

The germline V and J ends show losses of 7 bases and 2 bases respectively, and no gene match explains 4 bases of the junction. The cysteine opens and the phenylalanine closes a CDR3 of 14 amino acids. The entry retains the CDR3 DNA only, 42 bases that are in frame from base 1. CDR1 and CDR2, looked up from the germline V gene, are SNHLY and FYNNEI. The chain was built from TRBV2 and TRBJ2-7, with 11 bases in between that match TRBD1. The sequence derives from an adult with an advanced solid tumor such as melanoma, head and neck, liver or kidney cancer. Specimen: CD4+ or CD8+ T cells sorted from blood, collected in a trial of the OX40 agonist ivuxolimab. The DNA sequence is TGTGCCAGCACCTTGGGACAGGGGGCCTACGAGCAGTACTTC. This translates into CASTLGQGAYEQYF.